These 13 T cell receptor beta chains were sequenced from one sample in a study of tumor and adjacent non-tumor tissue in lung cancer. Three rounds of nested PCR, following a modified ARM-PCR protocol, produced the TCRbeta library. TCRdb reprocessed the multiplex PCR reads via MiXCR and lists one record per CDR3 protein. The data show roughly 220,000 distinct CDR3 sequences, 71% seen once. RNA was extracted from bulk tissue without any cell sorting. The sample comprised lung tumor tissue. Source of these receptors: a man in his sixties with non-small cell lung cancer.

This clonotype was counted many times. The chain employs TRBV10-3 and TRBJ1-1; D gene unclear. V was trimmed by 5 bases and J by 1 base, leaving 5 bases between them. CDR3 length: 12 residues. Looked up from germline, CDR1 is ENHRY and CDR2 is SYGVKD. The CDR3 nucleotides read TGTGCCATCAGTAGACAGAACACTGAAGCTTTCTTT. Translation gives CAISRQNTEAFF.

A note on this clonotype: The junction departs from the called germline gene at one end, perhaps through a read error. The chain combines TRBV6-5 with TRBJ1-1; unclear D gene. This CDR3 has 12 amino acids. Germline V CDR1 and CDR2: MNHEY, SVGAGI. The CDR3 sequence: CVSSSARREAFF. The DNA for the CDR3 is TGTGTCAGCAGTTCGGCCAGGAGGGAAGCTTTCTTT.

The chain joins TRBV6-5 to TRBJ1-5; D gene uncertain. From germline, CDR1 is MNHEY and CDR2 SVGAGI. The V end lost 6 bases, the J end lost 15 bases, and 18 bases lay between the germline ends. This CDR3 region has 12 residues. CDR3 amino acids: CASSLNGRNRHF. CDR3 nucleotide sequence: TGTGCCAGCAGCCTAAACGGCCGGAACAGGCATTTT.

V is TRBV12-3 or TRBV12-4 and J is TRBJ2-6, with D hard to call. Trimming took off 3 bases at V and 0 bases at J, with 18 bases between the two ends. The CDR3 consists of 19 residues. CDR3 DNA sequence: TGTGCCAGCAGTTTTTTGAGGCTTGCAGGTGGCTCTGGGGCCAACGTCCTGACTTTC. It is translated as CASSFLRLAGGSGANVLTF.

A note on this clonotype: A read error may account for a junction end that differs from germline. The genes are TRBV11-2 and TRBJ2-1; no clear D gene. There are 11 residues in the CDR3. Germline-derived CDR1 and CDR2 are SGHAT and FQNNGV. CDR3 nucleotide sequence: TGTGCCAGCAGCCCTGGGGATGAGCTGTTCTTC. Translating it yields CASSPGDELFF.

About this clonotype itself: The junction and the germline gene differ at one end; a read error may be behind it. The chain recombines TRBV11-3 with TRBJ2-4, with D possibly called TRBD1 or TRBD2 (5 bases each). Germline values: CDR1 SGHNT, CDR2 YENEEA. There are 14 residues in the CDR3. For the CDR3, the DNA is TGCGCCAACAGTCCCCGGGACCCCAAAAACATTGAGTACTTC. It yields the protein CANSPRDPKNIEYF.

This clonotype was seen a handful of times. A much larger clone sits a single nucleotide away, making a read error possible. The rearrangement links TRBV4-3 to TRBJ2-7; 9 bases match TRBD2. The CDR3 has 14 amino acids. CDR1 is LGHNA and CDR2 is YSLEER in the germline V gene. This CDR3 reads CARSPPQRGDEQYF. The CDR3, as DNA: TGCGCCAGGAGCCCTCCCCAGCGGGGGGACGAGCAGTACTTC.

Notes on this clonotype: At one of its ends the junction is not consistent with the germline gene, which may arise from a read error. The genes are TRBV28 and TRBJ2-2; unclear D gene. Germline CDR1 reads MDHEN; CDR2 reads SYDVKM. This CDR3 contains 16 residues. The CDR3: CASSYSGYTNAGELFF. Written as DNA, the CDR3 is TGTGCCAGTAGTTACTCCGGATATACCAACGCCGGGGAGCTGTTTTTT.

This chain links TRBV19 with TRBJ1-3; D is unclear. The CDR3 is 15 amino acids. The germline V gene has CDR1 LNHDA and CDR2 SQIVND (reference sequence). Trimming pared 9 bases from V and 8 bases from J, leaving 23 bases between. CDR3: CASRLRPVPSYTIYF. CDR3 nucleotide sequence: TGTGCCAGCCGCCTTCGCCCCGTCCCAAGCTACACCATATATTTT.

About this clonotype itself: Given a much more abundant clone one base away, this may be a read error. The chain employs TRBV29-1 and TRBJ1-1; D is perhaps TRBD1 (5 bases). The CDR3 has 13 residues. The germline CDR1 and CDR2 sequences are SQVTM and ANQGSEA. For the CDR3, the DNA is TGCAGCATTGAGGGACGGATGAACACTGAAGCTTTCTTT. The encoded protein is CSIEGRMNTEAFF.

The chain joins TRBV10-2 to TRBJ1-1; no clear D. The germline CDR1 and CDR2 sequences are WSHSY and SAAADI. The CDR3 is 15 amino acids. V lost 3 bases to trimming and J lost 1 base, with 12 bases between them. CDR3 bases: TGCGCCAGCAGTGACCTTGGACGGGGGAACACTGAAGCTTTCTTT. This gives the protein CASSDLGRGNTEAFF.

This clonotype was found many times. This rearrangement joins TRBV6-5 to TRBJ1-2; a possible D gene is TRBD1 (5 bases). The CDR3 contains 16 residues. The germline V gene encodes CDR1 MNHEY and CDR2 SVGAGI. Trimming cost V 7 bases and J 4 bases, with 22 bases left between them. The CDR3 reads CASKRSGKSSLYGYTF. In DNA, the CDR3 is TGTGCCAGCAAAAGATCAGGGAAGTCAAGCCTCTATGGCTACACCTTC.

For this clonotype: One junction end disagrees with the germline gene, perhaps due to a read error. The rearrangement uses TRBV6-1 and TRBJ1-1, with 7 bases lining up with TRBD1. The CDR3 spans 15 residues. The germline gives CDR1 MNHNS, CDR2 SASEGT. The chain's CDR3 is CASSPRGRGNSEAFF. The DNA of the CDR3 is TGTGCCAGCAGTCCCCGCGGCAGGGGGAACAGTGAAGCTTTCTTT.